This T cell receptor beta chain was captured in a study of CD8+CD57+ T cells in acquired aplastic anemia. Study-level background: Quantities of DNA derived from sorted CD4+ and CD8+ cells averaged about 3.2 ug.

TCR beta VDJ and CDR3 profiling used genomic DNA as template. TCRdb re-analysed the reads in MiXCR, keeping a single row per CDR3 protein. The table has about 160,000 distinct CDR3 sequences, approximately 44% seen once. Study-wide results and limits: Patients versus controls showed no significant CD8+ Simpson's diversity difference. Found in both controls and patients were around 31 CD8+ CDR3 sequences.

By flow cytometry, patients selected for sequencing had shown an expansion of CD8+CD57+ cells. No therapy had been given to the patients at the time of blood sampling. CDR3 length equals 15 residues. The germline CDR1 and CDR2 sequences are MGHDK and SYGVNS. Trimming left V 5 bases short and J 4 bases short, with 17 bases between. About this clonotype itself: Its antigen is as yet unknown.

The sample was sorted CD4+, CD8+, or CD8+CD57+ T cells (not recorded which) from PBMCs. The sequence was collected from a human donor with aplastic anemia. The chain employs TRBV25-1 and TRBJ1-2, with D tentatively TRBD1 (5 bases). The CDR3 DNA follows: TGTGCCAGCAGTCCCGGGACCGAGGGTCTCTATGGCTACACCTTC. The encoded protein is CASSPGTEGLYGYTF.